This T cell receptor (beta chain) was observed in a study of blood T cells in healthy people across ages (dated by TCRdb to between 2014 and 2017). In the study overall: Template switching captured roughly one uniquely barcoded TCR beta cDNA molecule per two T cells in model experiments. The donors were split into four age groups: young (average around 15 years), middle-aged (roughly 40), aged (62) and long-lived (more than 80). The study analyzed two additional independent replicas of 1 million unique cDNA reads from the same blood draw for two donors, one aged 18 to 30 and one aged 80 or older. To avoid experimental bias, donors of different ages were distributed randomly across sequencing lanes. Using deep sequencing normalized with unique cDNA molecular identifiers, the study measured how TCR beta repertoire diversity changes with age.

Study-wide conclusions, independent of this receptor: The CMV infection status of donors was not known, potentially confounding age-related changes in expanded clonotypes. Since profiling was done on bulk unsorted PBMCs, naive and antigen-experienced compartments could not be conclusively compared. The long-lived group showed more naive CD4+ T cells, fewer expanded clones and increased TCR diversity than the aged group, suggesting age selection. The percentage of naive T cells measured by flow cytometry correlated strongly with observed TCR beta diversity. Estimates of total diversity based on one million sequenced T cells were regarded as lower bounds and as underestimates. Observed TCR beta diversity per million T cells fell roughly linearly with age, and a significant reduction was already apparent by age around 39.

The donors were roughly 40 Caucasian individuals from Russia, aged 6 to 90 years, who were systemically healthy. Each donor gave ten milliliters of peripheral blood, drawn into EDTA-treated Vacutainer tubes. PBMCs were isolated by Ficoll-Paque density-gradient centrifugation, with at least 7 million obtained per sample. Trizol reagent was used to extract total RNA from the PBMCs, yielding at least 5.5 micrograms per sample. For every donor, an aliquot of PBMCs went through flow cytometry to measure the percentages of naive CD45RAhigh/CD27high T cells. This clonotype appeared a few times. It lacks a known antigen. Base qualities are not recorded, but no much larger clone differs from it by a single base. Relative to germline, V is missing 8 bases and J is missing 5 bases, with 11 bases of the junction outside any gene match. The CDR3 numbers 14 residues from cysteine through phenylalanine. The CDR3 DNA has 42 bases and is translated from base 1. CDR1 and CDR2, per the germline V gene (reference sequence), are MNHEY and SMNVEV.

Libraries were constructed by 5' RACE. A second PCR of about 7 to 12 cycles was performed with a sample-barcoded 5' primer and a J-beta primer mix. A unique molecular identifier was introduced onto each TCR beta cDNA molecule by a template-switch 5' adaptor carrying 12 random nucleotides. At least 2.5 million CDR3-containing paired-end reads were obtained from each sample. First-strand cDNA synthesis was performed from all RNA using the Mint cDNA synthesis kit, with priming by a TRBC-specific oligonucleotide. After uracil-DNA glycosylase treatment, a first 18-cycle PCR used universal primers M1SS and BC2_uni_R on all cDNA. As for the authors' bioinformatics: For normalization, 1 million high-quality reads, each with a distinct molecular identifier, were randomly selected from each sample. Instead of being binned into consensus sequences, reads with shared molecular identifiers were discarded. CDR3 identification, clonotype clustering and error correction used MiTCR with a Q25 quality threshold and the strictest error-elimination algorithm. Lower-bound total TCR beta diversity was estimated with a nonparametric unseen species model using Euler transformation. TCRdb cleaned the public reads at Q25 with fastp, built clones with MiXCR and kept in-frame beta chains. Rows are unified per CDR3 protein, each entry keeping the most common DNA and genes. What appears here as the V and J calls and clone size reflects TCRdb's work, not the paper's. Here the sample has some 1.8 million distinct CDR3 sequences; roughly two fifths occur a single time. Roughly 23% of the sample is held by the ten biggest clonotypes.

The rearranged chain carries TRBV27 and TRBJ2-7, and 8 bases in between align with TRBD2. This receptor was identified in a human donor in good health. The specimen was blood. CDR3 loop: CASRYTGGPHEQYF. The sequenced DNA: TGTGCCAGCCGATACACGGGAGGGCCCCACGAGCAGTACTTC.